One sample yielded the 4 T cell receptor beta chains listed below, sequenced in a study of blood T cell repertoires in COVID-19. Libraries were prepared by immunoSEQ multiplex PCR; TCRdb keeps only in-frame clonotypes and omits some of them. The sample holds around 24,000 clones, about 90% seen once. The specimen was peripheral blood. Source of these receptors: a woman aged 60-70 years with active COVID-19.

This chain joins TRBV9 and TRBJ1-2; D is unresolved. The CDR3 spans 13 residues. Deletions cut 3 bases from V and 3 bases from J, with 9 bases between. CDR1 is SGDLS, CDR2 YYNGEE, per germline. This CDR3 is CASSAGRDYGYTF. The CDR3 DNA sequence: TGTGCCAGCAGCGCCGGGCGGGACTATGGCTACACCTTC.

This chain links TRBV10-2 with TRBJ2-5; no clear D. Germline CDR1 reads WSHSY; CDR2 reads SAAADI. CDR3 size: 14 residues. Trimming left V 0 bases short and J 1 base short, with 6 bases between. The CDR3 loop is CASSESNFQETQYF. Here the CDR3 DNA reads TGCGCCAGCAGTGAGTCAAACTTCCAAGAGACCCAGTACTTC.

The chain couples TRBV5-1 to TRBJ2-7; possibly TRBD1 for D (6 bases). Trimming stripped 4 bases from V and 3 bases from J, with 14 bases between. Germline CDR1 and CDR2: SGHRS and YFSETQ. The CDR3 is 14 amino acids. The CDR3 loop is CASSLTTGNYEQYF. As DNA, the CDR3 is TGCGCCAGCAGCCTGACTACAGGGAACTACGAGCAGTACTTC.

CDR3 protein: CAWSPADKRYNEQFF. CDR3 coding DNA: TGTGCCTGGAGTCCGGCCGACAAACGCTACAATGAGCAGTTCTTC. The chain links TRBV30 to TRBJ2-1; no firm D call. Germline V CDR1 and CDR2: GTSNPN, SVGIG (reference sequence). V gave up 2 bases and J gave up 3 bases, with 14 bases separating them. The CDR3 contains 15 residues.